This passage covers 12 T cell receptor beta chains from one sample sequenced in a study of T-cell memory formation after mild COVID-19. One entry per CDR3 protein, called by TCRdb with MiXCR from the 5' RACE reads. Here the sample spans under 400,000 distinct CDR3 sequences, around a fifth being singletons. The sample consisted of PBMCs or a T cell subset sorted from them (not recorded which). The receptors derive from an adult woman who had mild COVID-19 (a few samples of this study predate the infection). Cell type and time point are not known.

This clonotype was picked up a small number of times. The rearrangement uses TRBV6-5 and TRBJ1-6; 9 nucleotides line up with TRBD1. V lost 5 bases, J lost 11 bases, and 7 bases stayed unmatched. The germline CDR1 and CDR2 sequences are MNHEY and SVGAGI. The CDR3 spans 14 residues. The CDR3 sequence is CASSLQGANPPLHF. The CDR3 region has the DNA TGTGCCAGCAGTCTACAGGGGGCAAACCCACCCCTCCACTTT.

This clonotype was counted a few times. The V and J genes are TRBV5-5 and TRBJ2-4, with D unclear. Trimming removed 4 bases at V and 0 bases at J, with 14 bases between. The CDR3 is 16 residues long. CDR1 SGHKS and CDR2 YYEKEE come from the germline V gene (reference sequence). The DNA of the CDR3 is TGTGCCAGCAGCGGTGGCCTTCTCTTAGCCAAAAACATTCAGTACTTC. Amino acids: CASSGGLLLAKNIQYF.

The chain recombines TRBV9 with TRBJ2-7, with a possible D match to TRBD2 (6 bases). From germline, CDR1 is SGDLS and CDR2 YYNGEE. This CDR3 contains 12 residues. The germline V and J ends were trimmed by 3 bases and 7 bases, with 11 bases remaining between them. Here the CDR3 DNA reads TGTGCCAGCAGCGGGGGACTGCAAGAGCAGTACTTC. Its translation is CASSGGLQEQYF.

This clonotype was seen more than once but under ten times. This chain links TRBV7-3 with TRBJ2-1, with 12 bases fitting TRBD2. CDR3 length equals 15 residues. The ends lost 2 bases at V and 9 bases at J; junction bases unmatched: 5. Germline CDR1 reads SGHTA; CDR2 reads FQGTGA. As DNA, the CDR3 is TGTGCCAGCAGCTTAGGACTAGCGGGAATGGGTGAGCAGTTCTTC. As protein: CASSLGLAGMGEQFF.

CDR3: CSALREMINYGYTF. The CDR3 coding sequence is TGCAGTGCCCTCCGCGAAATGATCAACTATGGCTACACCTTC. V is TRBV20-1 and J is TRBJ1-2, with D unresolved. CDR3 length: 14 amino acids. V was pared by 6 bases and J by 2 bases, with 16 bases between. CDR1 DFQATT and CDR2 SNEGSKA come from the germline V gene (reference sequence).

The CDR3 loop is CASSQVGGRDTGELFF. The CDR3 nucleotides read TGCGCCAGCAGCCAAGTAGGCGGGAGAGACACCGGGGAGCTGTTTTTT. The rearrangement links TRBV4-3 to TRBJ2-2; TRBD2 agrees at 7 bases. The CDR3 is 16 residues long. Germline trimming cut 1 base from V and 3 bases from J; bases unmatched to any gene: 5. Looked up from germline, CDR1 is LGHNA and CDR2 is YSLEER.

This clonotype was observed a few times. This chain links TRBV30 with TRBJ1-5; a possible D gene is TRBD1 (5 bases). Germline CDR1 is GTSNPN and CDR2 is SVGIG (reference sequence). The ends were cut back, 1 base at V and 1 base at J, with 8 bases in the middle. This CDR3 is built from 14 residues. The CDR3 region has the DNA TGTGCCTGGAGTGGGGGCGGGAGCAATCAGCCCCAGCATTTT. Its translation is CAWSGGGSNQPQHF.

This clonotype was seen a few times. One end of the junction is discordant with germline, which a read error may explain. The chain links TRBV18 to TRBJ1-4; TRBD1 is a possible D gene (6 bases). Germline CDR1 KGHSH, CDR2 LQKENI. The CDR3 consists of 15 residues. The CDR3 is CASSPPWRGDEKLFF. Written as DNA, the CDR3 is TGTGCCAGCTCCCCACCGTGGAGGGGGGATGAAAAACTGTTTTTT.

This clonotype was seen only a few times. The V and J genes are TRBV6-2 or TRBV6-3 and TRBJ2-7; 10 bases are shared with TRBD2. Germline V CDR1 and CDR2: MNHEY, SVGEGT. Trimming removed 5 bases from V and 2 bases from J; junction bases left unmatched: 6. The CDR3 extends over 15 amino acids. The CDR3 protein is CASSPLSGRAYEQYF. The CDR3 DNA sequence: TGTGCCAGCAGTCCATTAAGCGGGAGGGCCTACGAGCAGTACTTC.

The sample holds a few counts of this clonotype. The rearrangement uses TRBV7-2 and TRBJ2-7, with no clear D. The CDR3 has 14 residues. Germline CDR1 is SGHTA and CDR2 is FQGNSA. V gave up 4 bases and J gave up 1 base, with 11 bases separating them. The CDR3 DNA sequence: TGTGCCAGCAGCTATGACTGGCGATCCTACGAGCAGTACTTC. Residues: CASSYDWRSYEQYF.

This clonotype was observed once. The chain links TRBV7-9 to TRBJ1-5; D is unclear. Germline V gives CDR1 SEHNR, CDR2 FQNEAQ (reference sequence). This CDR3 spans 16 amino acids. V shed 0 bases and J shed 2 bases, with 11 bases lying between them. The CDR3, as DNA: TGTGCCAGCAGCTTAGCCGGGTATGAAGGCAATCAGCCCCAGCATTTT. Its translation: CASSLAGYEGNQPQHF.

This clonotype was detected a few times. Written as DNA, the CDR3 is TGTGCCACCAGCAGAGTCTCGAGGGGAGCAAAAGATACGCAGTATTTT. This sequence encodes CATSRVSRGAKDTQYF. This chain joins TRBV15 and TRBJ2-3, with D perhaps assigned TRBD1 or TRBD2 (5 bases each). Trimming left V 1 base short and J 5 bases short, with 16 bases between. The germline gives CDR1 LNHNV, CDR2 YYDKDF (reference sequence). The CDR3 is 16 residues long.